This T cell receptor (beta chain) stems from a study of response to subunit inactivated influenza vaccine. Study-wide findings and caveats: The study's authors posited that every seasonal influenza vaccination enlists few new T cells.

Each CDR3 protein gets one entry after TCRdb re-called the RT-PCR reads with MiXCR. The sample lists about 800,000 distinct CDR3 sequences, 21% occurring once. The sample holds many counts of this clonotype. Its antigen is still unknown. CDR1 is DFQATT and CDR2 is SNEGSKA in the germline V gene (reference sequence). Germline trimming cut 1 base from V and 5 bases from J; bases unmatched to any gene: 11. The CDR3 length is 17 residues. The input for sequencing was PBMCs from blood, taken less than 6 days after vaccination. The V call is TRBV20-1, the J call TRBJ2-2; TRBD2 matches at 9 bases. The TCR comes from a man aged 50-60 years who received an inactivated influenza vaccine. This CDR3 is CSARVWKRGAQTGELFF. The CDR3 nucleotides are TGCAGTGCTAGAGTGTGGAAGCGGGGGGCCCAAACCGGGGAGCTGTTTTTT.